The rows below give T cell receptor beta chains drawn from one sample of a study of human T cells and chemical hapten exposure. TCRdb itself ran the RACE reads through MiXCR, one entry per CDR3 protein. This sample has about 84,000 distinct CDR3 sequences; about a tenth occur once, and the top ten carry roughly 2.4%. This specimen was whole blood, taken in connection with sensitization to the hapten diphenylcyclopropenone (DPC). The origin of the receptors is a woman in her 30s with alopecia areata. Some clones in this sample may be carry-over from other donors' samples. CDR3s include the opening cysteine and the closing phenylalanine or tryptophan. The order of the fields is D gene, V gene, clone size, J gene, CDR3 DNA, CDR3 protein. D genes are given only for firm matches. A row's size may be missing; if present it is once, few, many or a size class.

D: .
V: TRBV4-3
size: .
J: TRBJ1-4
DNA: TGCGCCAGCAGCCAAGATCGGCGAACTAATGAAAAACTGTTTTTT
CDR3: CASSQDRRTNEKLFF

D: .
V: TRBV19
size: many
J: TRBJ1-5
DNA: TGTGCCAGTAGTACGCTTGAGGGGCCGGGTCAGCCCCAGCATTTT
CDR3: CASSTLEGPGQPQHF

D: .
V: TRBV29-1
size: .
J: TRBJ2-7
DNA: TGCAGCGTGGTATTGAACTACGAGCAGTACTTC
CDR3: CSVVLNYEQYF

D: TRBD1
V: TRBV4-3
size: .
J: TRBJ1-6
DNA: TGCGCCAGCAGCCAAGATGACAGGGCAGGAGAAACACCCCTCCACTTT
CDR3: CASSQDDRAGETPLHF

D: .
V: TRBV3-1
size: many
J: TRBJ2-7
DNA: TGTGCCAGCAGCCAAGATCAGGGGACCCCCTTTTCCCACGAGCAGTACTTC
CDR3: CASSQDQGTPFSHEQYF

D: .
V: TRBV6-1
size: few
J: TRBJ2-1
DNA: TGTGCCAGCAGTGGCGGAAGCTACAATGAGCAGTTCTTC
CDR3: CASSGGSYNEQFF

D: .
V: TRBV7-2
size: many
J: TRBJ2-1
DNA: TGTGCCAGCAGCTTAACGGGAACACTCTCCTACAATGAGCAGTTCTTC
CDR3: CASSLTGTLSYNEQFF

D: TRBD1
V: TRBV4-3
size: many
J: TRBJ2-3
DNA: TGCGCCAGCAGCCAACAACCGGGACAGGGACCAGATACGCAGTATTTT
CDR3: CASSQQPGQGPDTQYF

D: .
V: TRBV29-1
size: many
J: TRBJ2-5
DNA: TGCAGCGTTGGTAGGGATCTGGGGACCCAGTACTTC
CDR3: CSVGRDLGTQYF

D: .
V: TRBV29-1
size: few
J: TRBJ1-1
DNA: TGCAGCGTTGAACGGGGATACACTGAAGCTTTCTTT
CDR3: CSVERGYTEAFF

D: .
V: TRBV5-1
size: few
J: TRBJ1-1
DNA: TGCGCCAGCAGCTTACTAGACAGTATGAACACTGAAGCTTTCTTT
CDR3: CASSLLDSMNTEAFF